This T cell receptor (beta chain) was found in a study of blood T cell repertoires in COVID-19. Study-wide background: T cells, B-cell-depleted T cells, or PBMCs supplied cDNA or gDNA.

Trimming took 5 bases from V and 8 from J, leaving 16 bases between them. From germline, CDR1 is MNHEY and CDR2 SVGAGI. The CDR3 consists of 14 residues. In the original workflow: Amplification from reference gene primers served as the basis for estimated nucleated cell counts. Assay: immunoSEQ multiplex PCR; the TCRdb copy retains only in-frame clones and omits some. V, J and clone size derive from that table, while D and trimming were established from the DNA sequence. The sample contains over 250,000 clones, approximately 86% of which appear only once. Membership in each cohort depended on participant-reported clinical history.

V usage is TRBV6-5 and J usage is TRBJ2-1; no definite D call. This clonotype was sampled from a young woman who had recovered from COVID-19. The sequencing input was PBMCs or T cells enriched from blood (not recorded which). The DNA of the CDR3 is TGTGCCAGCAGTCCCCAGCGAGGAGCCGATGAGCAGTTCTTC. Encoded protein: CASSPQRGADEQFF.